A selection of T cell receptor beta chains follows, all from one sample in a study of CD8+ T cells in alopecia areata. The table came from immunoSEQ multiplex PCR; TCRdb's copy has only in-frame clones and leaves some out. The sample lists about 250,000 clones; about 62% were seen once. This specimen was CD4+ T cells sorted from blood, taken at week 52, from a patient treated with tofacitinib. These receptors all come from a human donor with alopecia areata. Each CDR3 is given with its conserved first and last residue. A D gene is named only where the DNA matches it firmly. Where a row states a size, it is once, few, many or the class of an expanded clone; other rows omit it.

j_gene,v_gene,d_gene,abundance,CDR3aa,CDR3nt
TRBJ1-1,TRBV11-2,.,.,CASSSARGVTEAFF,TGTGCCAGCAGCTCCGCAAGGGGCGTCACTGAAGCTTTCTTT
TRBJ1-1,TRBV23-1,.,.,CARDWATEAFF,TGCGCCCGGGACTGGGCCACTGAAGCTTTCTTT
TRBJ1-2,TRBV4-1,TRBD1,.,CASSAQGAGGYTF,TGCGCCAGCAGCGCCCAGGGGGCGGGTGGCTACACCTTC
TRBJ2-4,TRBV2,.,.,CASSLSTGNIQYF,TGTGCCAGCAGCCTTTCTACAGGGAACATTCAGTACTTC
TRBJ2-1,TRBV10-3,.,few,CAISPNLHSYNEQFF,TGTGCCATCAGCCCCAACCTCCACTCCTACAATGAGCAGTTCTTC
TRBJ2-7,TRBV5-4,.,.,CASSAPDRREDEQYF,TGTGCCAGCAGCGCACCGGACAGGAGGGAGGACGAGCAGTACTTC
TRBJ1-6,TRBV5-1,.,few,CASSQGTPNSPLHF,TGCGCCAGCAGCCAAGGGACACCCAATTCACCCCTCCACTTT
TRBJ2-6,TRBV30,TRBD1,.,CAWSRDRVSSGANVLTF,TGTGCCTGGAGCCGGGACAGGGTGTCCTCTGGGGCCAACGTCCTGACTTTC
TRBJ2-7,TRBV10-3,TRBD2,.,CAISPRRRGGLYEQYF,TGTGCCATCAGCCCGAGACGGCGGGGGGGCTTGTACGAGCAGTACTTC
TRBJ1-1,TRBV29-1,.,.,CSVDPEEDTEAFF,TGCAGCGTTGACCCTGAGGAGGACACTGAAGCTTTCTTT
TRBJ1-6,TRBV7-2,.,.,CASSLRASSYNSPLHF,TGTGCCAGCAGCTTGCGGGCGAGCTCCTATAATTCACCCCTCCACTTT
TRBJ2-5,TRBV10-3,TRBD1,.,CAISAGQGRETQYF,TGTGCCATCAGTGCCGGACAGGGACGAGAGACCCAGTACTTC
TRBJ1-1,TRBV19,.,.,CASSPLVYTEAFF,TGTGCCAGTAGTCCCCTGGTCTACACTGAAGCTTTCTTT
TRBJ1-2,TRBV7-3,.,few,CASSLGGASYGYTF,TGTGCCAGCAGCTTAGGAGGGGCTAGCTATGGCTACACCTTC
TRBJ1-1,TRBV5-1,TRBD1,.,CASSSGQANTEAFF,TGCGCCAGCAGCTCCGGACAGGCAAACACTGAAGCTTTCTTT
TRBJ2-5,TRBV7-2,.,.,CASSLGYTMGQETQYF,TGTGCCAGCAGCTTAGGTTACACTATGGGCCAAGAGACCCAGTACTTC
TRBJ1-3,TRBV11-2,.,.,CASSPPGLGNTIYF,TGTGCCAGCAGCCCCCCGGGGCTGGGAAACACCATATATTTT
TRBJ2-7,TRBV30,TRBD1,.,CAGITGAREQYF,TGTGCCGGGATCACAGGGGCAAGGGAGCAGTACTTC
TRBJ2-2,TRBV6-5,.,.,CATQGIRNTGELFF,TGTGCCACCCAGGGGATTAGGAACACCGGGGAGCTGTTTTTT
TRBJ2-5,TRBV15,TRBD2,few,CATSGRAGGDQETQYF,TGTGCCACCAGCGGCCGAGCGGGGGGCGACCAAGAGACCCAGTACTTC
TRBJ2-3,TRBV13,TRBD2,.,CASSRSQRGADTQYF,TGTGCCAGCAGTCGATCCCAGCGGGGGGCAGATACGCAGTATTTT
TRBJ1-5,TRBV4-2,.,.,CASSQPGVGANQPQHF,TGTGCCAGCAGCCAACCCGGGGTAGGGGCAAATCAGCCCCAGCATTTT
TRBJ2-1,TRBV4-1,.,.,CASSHPSLSMHNEQFF,TGCGCCAGCAGCCACCCTTCCCTGAGCATGCACAATGAGCAGTTCTTC
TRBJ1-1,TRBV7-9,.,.,CASSLHAGQEGTEAFF,TGTGCCAGCAGCCTCCATGCGGGGCAAGAGGGAACTGAAGCTTTCTTT